The 3 T cell receptor beta chains below were found in one sample sequenced in a study of blood T cell repertoires in COVID-19. Profiling relied on immunoSEQ multiplex PCR, and the TCRdb table lists in-frame clones only, not all of them. The sample yields approximately 170,000 clones, 85% to 90% seen once. Sequencing was performed on peripheral blood. The source of these receptors is a woman in her sixties with COVID-19, enrolled during active disease.

This chain links TRBV15 with TRBJ2-7; 8 nucleotides match TRBD1. The CDR3 runs to 15 residues. Germline V gives CDR1 LNHNV, CDR2 YYDKDF (reference sequence). The ends lost 0 bases at V and 4 bases at J; junction bases unmatched: 5. CDR3 in DNA: TGTGCCACCAGCAGAGATCCCAGGGGGCATTACGAGCAGTACTTC. Residues: CATSRDPRGHYEQYF.

V is TRBV6-6 and J is TRBJ1-2; the D is unclear. Looked up from germline, CDR1 is MNHNY and CDR2 is SVGAGI (reference sequence). CDR3 size: 11 residues. V gave up 6 bases and J gave up 5 bases, with 7 bases separating them. CDR3: CASRESYGYTF. As DNA, the CDR3 is TGTGCCAGCAGGGAGAGTTATGGCTACACCTTC.

Only one count was recorded for this clone. V is TRBV10-2 and J is TRBJ1-5, with 11 bases that match TRBD1. Germline trimming cut 6 bases from V and 6 bases from J; bases unmatched to any gene: 1. Germline values: CDR1 WSHSY, CDR2 SAAADI. This CDR3 is built from 13 residues. Here the CDR3 reads CASRDRGLQPQHF. CDR3 in DNA: TGCGCCAGCAGGGACAGGGGGCTTCAGCCCCAGCATTTT.